Each of the 18 T cell receptor beta chains below was sequenced from the same sample in a study of blood T cell repertoires in COVID-19. Sequencing was performed with immunoSEQ multiplex PCR; in TCRdb, only in-frame clones are kept and a portion is missing. This table has over 80,000 clones, about 89% appearing once. The sequenced sample was peripheral blood. Source of these receptors: a human donor in a cohort sampled during active COVID-19.

This sequence joins TRBV5-1 and TRBJ1-2; D is undetermined. The V gene lost 0 bases and the J gene lost 7 bases, with 10 bases spanning the gap. CDR1 is SGHRS and CDR2 is YFSETQ in the germline V gene. CDR3 size: 13 residues. CDR3 in amino acids: CASSLAVAIGYTF. The CDR3 DNA reads TGCGCCAGCAGCTTGGCGGTCGCTATTGGCTACACCTTC.

J is TRBJ1-2 and V is TRBV7-3; no firm D call. The CDR3 covers 15 residues. Germline CDR1 reads SGHTA; CDR2 reads FQGTGA. The V gene lost 5 bases and the J gene lost 4 bases, with 17 bases spanning the gap. The CDR3 region has the DNA TGTGCCAGCAGCCCACGGGTCGGAGTCGGCTATGGCTACACCTTC. Amino acids: CASSPRVGVGYGYTF.

The chain has TRBV27 and TRBJ2-2; the match to TRBD2 covers 13 bases. The CDR3 runs to 17 residues. The V gene end was trimmed by 5 bases and the J gene end by 5 bases; junction bases not matched to a gene: 8. The germline gives CDR1 MNHEY, CDR2 SMNVEV (reference sequence). The CDR3 is CASSLRTSGSRTGELFF. CDR3 DNA sequence: TGTGCCAGCAGTCTTCGGACTAGCGGGAGTAGGACCGGGGAGCTGTTTTTT.

This chain links TRBV13 with TRBJ2-5; TRBD1 matches 8 bases. The CDR3 loop spans 14 amino acids. Unmatched junction bases numbered 3, after V lost 2 bases and J lost 4 bases. Germline CDR1 is PRHDT and CDR2 is FYEKMQ (reference sequence). In nucleotides, the CDR3 is TGTGCCAGCAGCTTACAGGGGGCGGGAGAGACCCAGTACTTC. Its translation is CASSLQGAGETQYF.

The chain employs TRBV2 and TRBJ2-5; 13 bases align to TRBD2. The germline CDR1 and CDR2 sequences are SNHLY and FYNNEI. The CDR3 totals 15 residues. Trimming at V came to 6 bases and at J to 5 bases, leaving 6 bases not matched to a gene. Here the CDR3 DNA reads TGTGCCAGCAGCGATGGACTAGCGGGAGTGGAGACCCAGTACTTC. Translated: CASSDGLAGVETQYF.

The chain carries TRBV12-3 or TRBV12-4 and TRBJ1-1, with TRBD1 as a possible D gene (5 bases). CDR3 length: 13 amino acids. Between the trimmed V and J ends, which lost 0 bases and 5 bases, there was a span of 7 bases. In DNA form, the CDR3 reads TGTGCCAGCAGTTTAGCGCGGGGGACTGAAGCTTTCTTT. It yields the protein CASSLARGTEAFF.

The J gene is TRBJ1-2, the V gene TRBV7-3; TRBD1 might be the D (6 bases). The CDR3 length is 13 residues. V lost 5 bases and J 8 bases, leaving 15 bases between the germline ends. Germline V gene lookup returns CDR1 SGHTA and CDR2 FQGTGA. Written as DNA, the CDR3 is TGTGCCAGCAGCACAATTGGGGGCGCCGGCTACACCTTC. Encoded protein: CASSTIGGAGYTF.

This clone was picked up one time. The chain employs TRBV7-8 and TRBJ2-3; 11 bases align to TRBD2. The V gene end was trimmed by 1 base and the J gene end by 2 bases; junction bases not matched to a gene: 2. Germline V lookup: CDR1 SGHVS, CDR2 FQNEAQ. The CDR3 is 16 residues long. The CDR3 spells CASSLVSGRATDTQYF. Written as DNA, the CDR3 is TGTGCCAGCAGCTTAGTTAGCGGGAGGGCCACAGATACGCAGTATTTT.

V gene TRBV7-9 combines with J gene TRBJ2-6, with D perhaps TRBD1 (6 bases). CDR1 is SEHNR, CDR2 FQNEAQ, per germline (reference sequence). The CDR3 loop spans 15 amino acids. V was shortened by 5 bases and J by 1 base, with 9 bases between the two germline ends. Here the CDR3 reads CASSPQGSGANVLTF. The DNA for the CDR3 is TGTGCCAGCAGCCCACAGGGATCTGGGGCCAACGTCCTGACTTTC.

The chain links TRBV28 to TRBJ1-3, with D maybe TRBD1 (6 bases). The germline CDR1 and CDR2 sequences are MDHEN and SYDVKM. V was clipped by 7 bases and J by 0 bases, with 13 bases between them. This CDR3 contains 15 residues. The CDR3 DNA is TGTGCCAGCAACCATCTACAGGGCTCTGGAAACACCATATATTTT. Its translation is CASNHLQGSGNTIYF.

The V and J genes are TRBV9 and TRBJ1-1, with TRBD1 matching 8 bases. Per the germline V gene, CDR1 is SGDLS and CDR2 is YYNGEE. The CDR3 contains 16 residues. The ends lost 4 bases at V and 1 base at J; junction bases unmatched: 9. CDR3 region: CASSLGTGQGNTEAFF. The CDR3, as DNA: TGTGCCAGCAGCCTAGGGACAGGCCAGGGGAACACTGAAGCTTTCTTT.

J is TRBJ2-7 and V is TRBV2, with 9 positions matching TRBD2. The CDR3 has 13 amino acids. The germline V gene has CDR1 SNHLY and CDR2 FYNNEI. V gave up 4 bases and J gave up 2 bases; unmatched junction bases: 0. The CDR3 nucleotides are TGTGCCAGCAGTGGGACTAGCGCCTACGAGCAGTACTTC. Its protein is CASSGTSAYEQYF.

CDR3 loop: CASSQLGGESSTIYF. DNA for the CDR3: TGTGCCAGCAGCCAGCTAGGGGGGGAAAGTAGCACCATATATTTT. This rearrangement joins TRBV3-1 (or the pseudogene TRBV3-2) to TRBJ1-3; tentative D call: TRBD1 (6 bases). The ends were cut back, 3 bases at V and 9 bases at J, with 18 bases in the middle. The germline CDR1 and CDR2 sequences are LGHDT and YNNKEL (reference sequence). The CDR3 is made up of 15 amino acids.

The V and J genes are TRBV6-5 and TRBJ1-5; TRBD1 matches 9 bases. V gave up 6 bases and J gave up 5 bases; unmatched junction bases: 8. The CDR3 consists of 15 residues. Germline V gene data show CDR1 as MNHEY and CDR2 as SVGAGI. The CDR3 region is CASRKQGAEDQPQHF. In DNA form, the CDR3 reads TGTGCCAGCAGAAAACAGGGGGCAGAGGATCAGCCCCAGCATTTT.

This clone showed up just a few times. The rearrangement joins TRBV27 to TRBJ2-5; D may be TRBD1 (6 bases). The length of the CDR3 is 15 residues. V dropped 5 bases and J dropped 4 bases, with 17 bases sitting between them. Per the germline V gene, CDR1 is MNHEY and CDR2 is SMNVEV (reference sequence). The DNA of the CDR3 is TGTGCCAGCAGTCCGGAGAGGGGGTCCCCAGAGACCCAGTACTTC. It yields the protein CASSPERGSPETQYF.

The genes are TRBV10-2 and TRBJ1-1; 8 bases match TRBD1. Germline V gives CDR1 WSHSY, CDR2 SAAADI. The CDR3 extends over 12 amino acids. V shed 7 bases, J shed 4 bases, and the junction held 2 bases outside the gene matches. The CDR3: CASNRGTTEAFF. Written as DNA, the CDR3 is TGCGCCAGCAACAGGGGGACCACTGAAGCTTTCTTT.

This chain links TRBV11-1 with TRBJ2-1; 8 nucleotides match TRBD2. Trimming cost V 5 bases and J 3 bases; bases outside gene matches: 6. The CDR3 runs to 15 residues. Germline CDR1 and CDR2: SGHAT and FQDESV (reference sequence). The CDR3 sequence is CASSTTSGFYNEQFF. CDR3 DNA: TGTGCCAGCAGCACCACTAGCGGATTCTACAATGAGCAGTTCTTC.

V and J are TRBV28 and TRBJ1-6, with no clear D. The CDR3 is made up of 14 amino acids. Germline V gene sequence: CDR1 MDHEN, CDR2 SYDVKM. Trimming removed 4 bases from V and 8 bases from J, with 12 bases in between. The CDR3: CASSSAAPDSPLHF. The CDR3 DNA reads as TGTGCCAGCAGTTCTGCAGCGCCCGATTCACCCCTCCACTTT.